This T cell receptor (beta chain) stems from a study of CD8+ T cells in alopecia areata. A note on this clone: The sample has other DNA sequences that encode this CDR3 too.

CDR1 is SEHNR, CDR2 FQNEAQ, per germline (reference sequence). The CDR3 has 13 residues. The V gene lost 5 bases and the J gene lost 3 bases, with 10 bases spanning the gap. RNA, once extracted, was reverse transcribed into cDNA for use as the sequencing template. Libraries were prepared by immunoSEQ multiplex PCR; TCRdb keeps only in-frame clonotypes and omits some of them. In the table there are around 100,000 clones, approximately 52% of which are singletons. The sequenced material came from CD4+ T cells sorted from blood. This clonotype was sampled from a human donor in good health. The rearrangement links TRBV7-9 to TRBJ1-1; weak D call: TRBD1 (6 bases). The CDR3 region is CASSLEGDTEAFF. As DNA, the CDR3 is TGTGCCAGCAGCCTAGAGGGGGACACTGAAGCTTTCTTT.